The 15 T cell receptor beta chains presented below share a single source sample, sequenced in a study of T cell responses to AZD1222 COVID-19 vaccine. The data were produced by immunoSEQ multiplex PCR, yet TCRdb's version contains in-frame clones alone and is incomplete. The table lists roughly 180,000 clones, roughly 90% of them singletons, with over 1.5% in the top ten. Material: peripheral blood, obtained 28 days after the second AZD1222 dose. These receptors were taken from an adult who received the AZD1222 COVID-19 vaccine.

This chain joins TRBV4-3 and TRBJ2-3, with 8 bases lining up with TRBD1. Germline V CDR1 and CDR2: LGHNA, YSLEER. V trimming: 1 base; J trimming: 1 base; junction bases outside the gene matches: 4. The CDR3 has 16 residues. The CDR3 DNA is TGCGCCAGCAGCCAAGCACAGGGGGAAGGCACAGATACGCAGTATTTT. It codes for CASSQAQGEGTDTQYF.

The chain recombines TRBV3-1 (or the pseudogene TRBV3-2) with TRBJ2-3; D might be TRBD2 (6 bases). The CDR3 is 15 amino acids. Per germline, CDR1 LGHDT and CDR2 YNNKEL (reference sequence). V was shortened by 1 base and J by 2 bases, with 10 bases between the two germline ends. The CDR3 reads CASSQGRGDTDTQYF. In DNA form, the CDR3 reads TGTGCCAGCAGCCAAGGGCGGGGTGACACAGATACGCAGTATTTT.

The rearrangement links TRBV19 to TRBJ2-1; a weak D match, TRBD1 (6 bases). Deletions cut 7 bases from V and 7 bases from J, with 14 bases between. There are 13 residues in the CDR3. Per the germline V gene, CDR1 is LNHDA and CDR2 is SQIVND (reference sequence). CDR3 residues: CASTGVGRNEQFF. CDR3 nucleotides: TGTGCCAGTACAGGGGTAGGAAGAAATGAGCAGTTCTTC.

The chain combines TRBV5-1 with TRBJ1-6, with D unclear. V lost 2 bases to trimming and J lost 5 bases, with 5 bases between them. CDR1 and CDR2 from the germline V gene are SGHRS and YFSETQ. The CDR3 contains 13 residues. CDR3 DNA: TGCGCCAGCAGCTTCTATGATAATTCACCCCTCCACTTT. Its translation: CASSFYDNSPLHF.

The V gene is TRBV20-1, the J gene TRBJ2-7; unclear D gene. This CDR3 contains 10 residues. The ends were cut back, 3 bases at V and 6 bases at J, with 6 bases in the middle. CDR1 and CDR2 from the germline V gene are DFQATT and SNEGSKA (reference sequence). Here the CDR3 reads CSASPPEQYF. The CDR3, as DNA: TGCAGTGCTAGTCCCCCCGAGCAGTACTTC.

This rearrangement joins TRBV13 to TRBJ2-7; D not certain. Trimming took off 5 bases at V and 7 bases at J, with 15 bases between the two ends. The CDR3 totals 13 residues. Looked up from germline, CDR1 is PRHDT and CDR2 is FYEKMQ (reference sequence). In DNA, the CDR3 is TGTGCCAGCAGCACCGGTGCGCCTGGGGAGCAGTACTTC. This gives the protein CASSTGAPGEQYF. The entire variable domain, with the rest obtained from reference TRBV13 and TRBJ2-7, is as follows: AAGVIQSPRHLIKEKRETATLKCYPIPRHDTVYWYQQGPGQDPQFLISFYEKMQSDKGSIPDRFSAQQFSDYHSELNMSSLELGDSALYFCASSTGAPGEQYFGPGTRLTVT.

The chain uses TRBV5-1 and TRBJ2-7; 7 bases match TRBD2. V shed 4 bases and J 0 bases; nucleotides not matched to a gene: 4. Germline V gene sequence: CDR1 SGHRS, CDR2 YFSETQ. This CDR3 is 14 amino acids long. The CDR3 DNA reads as TGCGCCAGCAGCCTGGCGGGAGACTCCTACGAGCAGTACTTC. Its protein product is CASSLAGDSYEQYF.

The chain links TRBV11-3 to TRBJ2-3; D gene unclear. The germline V gene encodes CDR1 SGHNT and CDR2 YENEEA. V lost 3 bases, J lost 1 base, and 8 bases lay in between. This CDR3 is built from 14 residues. The CDR3 protein is CASSFHRGTDTQYF. The CDR3 DNA follows: TGTGCCAGCAGCTTTCATAGGGGCACAGATACGCAGTATTTT.

The rearrangement links TRBV27 to TRBJ1-1; the D is unclear. V gave up 7 bases and J gave up 5 bases, with 17 bases separating them. In germline, CDR1 is MNHEY, CDR2 SMNVEV (reference sequence). There are 14 residues in the CDR3. The DNA for the CDR3 is TGTGCCAGCACCACCTGGGCGCTAAGGACTGAAGCTTTCTTT. It specifies CASTTWALRTEAFF.

The chain carries TRBV7-3 and TRBJ2-1, with D perhaps matching TRBD2 (5 bases). The germline V gene has CDR1 SGHTA and CDR2 FQGTGA. This CDR3 comprises 16 residues. The V end was cut by 10 bases, the J end by 8 bases, with 27 bases between. CDR3 DNA sequence: TGTGCCACCCTGGGTAAGTTCAATTGGCGGGCGGATGAGCAGTTCTTC. It is translated as CATLGKFNWRADEQFF.

This chain's CDR3 is CASRGPGQGTDTQYF. In DNA, the CDR3 is TGTGCCAGCAGGGGTCCGGGACAGGGGACAGATACGCAGTATTTT. The chain recombines TRBV11-2 with TRBJ2-3; 10 nucleotides line up with TRBD1. Germline V gene lookup returns CDR1 SGHAT and CDR2 FQNNGV. This CDR3 contains 15 residues. With V trimmed by 6 bases and J by 3 bases, 6 bases remained unmatched.

The chain has TRBV18 and TRBJ2-7; 10 bases are a match to TRBD1. The CDR3 has 16 amino acids. The V gene's germline CDR1 is KGHSH and CDR2 LQKENI. J was trimmed by 5 bases and V by 3 bases; bases with no gene match: 10. CDR3 loop: CASSPQDRGLLHEQYF. DNA of the CDR3: TGTGCCAGCTCACCCCAAGACAGGGGGCTCCTCCACGAGCAGTACTTC.

In DNA, the CDR3 is TGTGCCAGCAGTGCACAATTTCGGAATTCTAATGAAAAACTGTTTTTT. This gives the protein CASSAQFRNSNEKLFF. The V call is TRBV6-1, the J call TRBJ1-4, with unresolved D. The V end was cut by 4 bases, the J end by 3 bases, with 15 bases between. Germline CDR1 MNHNS, CDR2 SASEGT. This CDR3 has 16 residues.

J is TRBJ1-1 and V is TRBV12-3 or TRBV12-4; TRBD1 agrees at 8 bases. Trimming removed 7 bases from V and 11 bases from J; junction bases left unmatched: 9. This CDR3 region has 12 residues. The CDR3 nucleotides read TGTGCCAGCACCTTTTCAGGGGGCCGGGCTTTCTTT. Its protein is CASTFSGGRAFF.

This clone was counted a single time. The J gene is TRBJ1-2, the V gene TRBV6-6; D possibly corresponds to TRBD1 (6 bases). The CDR3 extends over 15 amino acids. Per germline, CDR1 MNHNY and CDR2 SVGAGI (reference sequence). Deletions cut 6 bases from V and 2 bases from J, with 16 bases between. In nucleotides, the CDR3 is TGTGCCAGCAGGGACAGCCGACTTCTAAACTATGGCTACACCTTC. This codes for CASRDSRLLNYGYTF.